A selection of T cell receptor beta chains follows, all from one sample in a study of blood T cells in healthy people across ages. MiXCR was run by TCRdb on the 5' RACE reads, yielding one entry per CDR3 protein. The sample lists around 800,000 distinct CDR3 sequences; 35% to 50% were seen once. The sequencing sample was made of blood. The receptors were sampled from a man at least 80 years old in good health. Each CDR3 is given without its conserved first and last residue. Rows may omit the clone size; those that give it use once, few, many or a size class.

CDR3 protein	V gene	J gene	clone size
ASSQGLASVGTQY	TRBV3-1	TRBJ2-5	few
SVEVSVQETQY	TRBV29-1	TRBJ2-5	.
AWSRTYTEAF	TRBV30	TRBJ1-1	.
ASSSDRREAF	TRBV12-3/TRBV12-4	TRBJ1-1	.
ASSLLPGDNYNEQF	TRBV5-1	TRBJ2-1	.
ASSLLGASGNEQF	TRBV7-3	TRBJ2-1	.
ASSKDRGLETQY	TRBV2	.	.
ASSSKRGAPDTQY	TRBV9	TRBJ2-3	once
ASSAKSTEQETQY	TRBV5-1	TRBJ2-5	.
ASSILAGSRSEQY	TRBV9	TRBJ2-7	.
ASSLANDRGYGYT	TRBV7-2	TRBJ1-2	few
ASNPTVGDEQF	TRBV21-1	TRBJ2-1	.
ASSEAHQETQY	TRBV18	TRBJ2-5	few
ASSFDRGPSRTSGYNEQF	TRBV7-9	TRBJ2-1	.